This TCR beta chain appears in the sequencing data of a study of blood T cell repertoires in COVID-19 (dated by TCRdb to about 2020). Background for the entire study: Samples covering the acute and convalescent phases of COVID-19 were provided by collaborators in the United States, Italy and Spain. The prospective study material was composed of cDNA or gDNA derived from T cells, B-cell-depleted T cells, or PBMCs. The dataset comprised deeply sampled blood TCRbeta repertoires from subjects exposed to, actively infected with, or recovered from COVID-19. A freely available public database, intended as a resource for researchers studying the immune response to SARS-CoV-2, is where the repertoires were released. The samples were drawn from the first 160 participants of the ongoing ImmuneRACE study and from 1,254 subjects provided by 6 global collaborators. The sample metadata nearly always contained a de-identified subject ID, COVID-19 status, age in years and sex. Where available, HLA class I and class II types were taken from metadata supplied by the sample provider and were not determined by assay-based typing. General conclusions and limits of the study: The amount of clinical and demographic metadata varied by source and participant and was provided uncurated.

The immunoSEQ Assay, a bias-controlled multiplex PCR, was used to amplify TCRbeta CDR3 regions from genomic DNA. Concerning the study's data processing: Nucleated cell counts per sample were estimated from amplification of reference gene primers within the assay. To quantify the absolute abundance of each unique TCRbeta CDR3 rearrangement, sequence reads were collapsed and filtered. For each sample, productive Simpson clonality was calculated as the square root of Simpson's diversity index over productive rearrangements. TCRdb carries this immuneACCESS record with in-frame sequences only. Its versions omit some clonotypes, under half of them owing to an unresolved V gene in the studies checked, with the rest unexplained. The V and J calls and clone size were taken over from that table, and D and trimming were inferred from the DNA. The sample yields over 250,000 clones; 80% to 90% were counted once. The ten largest clones take up more than 9.5% of the sample.

After removal of 8 bases from V and 4 bases from J, the junction retains 2 bases not matched to a gene. Taken from cysteine to phenylalanine, the CDR3 has 12 residues. The retained sequence is limited to the CDR3, 36 bases, with the frame set at the first base. Each collaborating institution followed its own protocols to collect whole blood in K2EDTA tubes. Collaborator samples were shipped for TCRbeta analysis as frozen whole blood, isolated PBMCs, or DNA extracted from either sample type. The sample holds a few counts of this clone. The antigen it binds to is not known. Base qualities are not at hand, and no much larger clone is one base apart.

Sample: peripheral blood. This receptor was obtained from a woman aged 70-85 years with acute or convalescent COVID-19. The chain links TRBV12-3 or TRBV12-4 with TRBJ2-3, with 8 bases aligning to TRBD2. In nucleotide form, the sequence is TGTGCCAGCGGGACTAGAGCAGATACGCAGTATTTT. It translates as CASGTRADTQYF.